The sequence of this T cell receptor beta chain was determined in a study of beta chain features in type 1 diabetes. Averaging approximately 0.11 L, one heparinised blood draw came from each individual donor. This clone was found a few times. Sequencing targeted expressed TCRB transcripts, as all isolated RNA had been reverse transcribed. Some clones are missing from TCRdb's copy, which holds only in-frame ones; the method was immunoSEQ multiplex PCR. The data hold 310,000 or so clones, with about 10% observed a single time. The germline V gene has CDR1 SGHVS and CDR2 FQNEAQ. The CDR3 totals 17 residues. J lost 6 bases, V lost 2 bases, and 12 bases had no gene match.

The receptor was derived from a woman aged 25 to 39 in good health. The chain has TRBV7-8 and TRBJ2-4, with TRBD1 matching over 8 bases. The specimen was naive CD4+ T cells from blood. The CDR3 region has the DNA TGTGCCAGCAGCTTATTGGGGTGGGCAGGGGGCCTAAACATTCAGTACTTC. Amino acid sequence: CASSLLGWAGGLNIQYF.